This is a list of T cell receptor beta chains from one sample in a study of CD8 T cells in Susac syndrome. TCRdb reanalysed the immunoSEQ multiplex PCR reads using MiXCR and keeps one entry per CDR3 protein. The sample carries around 270,000 distinct CDR3 sequences, roughly 85% recorded once. Sequencing input: CD8+ T cells from PBMCs. These receptors originate from a human donor with multiple sclerosis. CDR3s include the opening cysteine and the closing phenylalanine or tryptophan. D genes are given only for firm matches.

V gene: TRBV7-6
D gene: -
CDR3 length: 14
J gene: TRBJ2-1
CDR3 protein: CASSLKGALNEQFF

V gene: TRBV7-9
D gene: TRBD2
CDR3 length: 19
J gene: TRBJ2-5
CDR3 protein: CASSLFKAAGTSLIETQYF

V gene: TRBV28
D gene: -
CDR3 length: 11
J gene: TRBJ2-7
CDR3 protein: CASSWKYEQYF

V gene: TRBV7-6
D gene: -
CDR3 length: 14
J gene: TRBJ2-7
CDR3 protein: CASSLVQRAYEQYF

V gene: TRBV13
D gene: TRBD2
CDR3 length: 14
J gene: TRBJ2-7
CDR3 protein: CASSLGLGPYEQYF

V gene: TRBV20-1
D gene: -
CDR3 length: 13
J gene: TRBJ2-1
CDR3 protein: CSASFDSYNEQFF

V gene: TRBV6-2/TRBV6-3
D gene: -
CDR3 length: 13
J gene: TRBJ2-5
CDR3 protein: CASSCGSQETQYF

V gene: TRBV6-2/TRBV6-3
D gene: -
CDR3 length: 13
J gene: TRBJ1-2
CDR3 protein: CASSYSKGYGYTF

V gene: TRBV12-3/TRBV12-4
D gene: -
CDR3 length: 13
J gene: TRBJ2-1
CDR3 protein: CASSLRTYNEQIF

V gene: TRBV6-2/TRBV6-3
D gene: -
CDR3 length: 13
J gene: TRBJ2-7
CDR3 protein: CASSYGVLYEQYF

V gene: TRBV27
D gene: -
CDR3 length: 12
J gene: TRBJ2-3
CDR3 protein: CVSFSTADTQYF

V gene: TRBV27
D gene: -
CDR3 length: 14
J gene: TRBJ2-7
CDR3 protein: CASSGLTSTYEQYF

V gene: TRBV7-9
D gene: -
CDR3 length: 14
J gene: TRBJ1-2
CDR3 protein: CASSLPGHRDGYTF

V gene: TRBV30
D gene: -
CDR3 length: 19
J gene: TRBJ1-2
CDR3 protein: CAWSGGGVLDPRGWYGYTF

V gene: TRBV7-2
D gene: -
CDR3 length: 13
J gene: TRBJ2-5
CDR3 protein: CASSPSGRETQYF

V gene: TRBV4-2
D gene: -
CDR3 length: 14
J gene: TRBJ1-1
CDR3 protein: CASSQDSVGTEAFF

V gene: TRBV5-6
D gene: -
CDR3 length: 15
J gene: TRBJ2-3
CDR3 protein: CASSLAGLRTDTQYF

V gene: TRBV5-1
D gene: -
CDR3 length: 13
J gene: TRBJ2-7
CDR3 protein: CASRRAGKYEQYF

V gene: TRBV27
D gene: TRBD1
CDR3 length: 14
J gene: TRBJ1-2
CDR3 protein: CASSEGQAPYGYTF

V gene: TRBV30
D gene: -
CDR3 length: 15
J gene: TRBJ2-7
CDR3 protein: CAWSVGLGSNYEQYF

V gene: TRBV30
D gene: -
CDR3 length: 13
J gene: TRBJ2-4
CDR3 protein: CAWSVLAKNIQYF

V gene: TRBV4-1
D gene: TRBD1
CDR3 length: 15
J gene: TRBJ1-2
CDR3 protein: CASSQSGQTNYGYTF

V gene: TRBV20-1
D gene: TRBD2
CDR3 length: 15
J gene: TRBJ2-7
CDR3 protein: CSARDRAGGTYEQYF